Following are 5 T cell receptor beta chains from one sample sequenced in a study of blood T cell repertoires in COVID-19. Method: immunoSEQ multiplex PCR; TCRdb's copy keeps in-frame clones and lacks some. The table shows about 37,000 clones, with about 91% occurring only once. Sequenced material: peripheral blood. The origin of the receptors is a woman aged 25 to 45 in a cohort sampled during active COVID-19.

The rearrangement uses TRBV6-5 and TRBJ2-7; 9 nucleotides align to TRBD1. Per germline, CDR1 MNHEY and CDR2 SVGAGI. V gave up 5 bases and J gave up 3 bases; unmatched junction bases: 2. This CDR3 region has 13 residues. The CDR3 spells CASSRDRDYEQYF. Here the CDR3 DNA reads TGTGCCAGCAGTAGGGACAGGGACTACGAGCAGTACTTC.

The gene calls are TRBV6-5 and TRBJ2-1; 9 bases fit TRBD1. Germline assignment: CDR1 MNHEY and CDR2 SVGAGI. V dropped 4 bases and J dropped 9; count of bases not matched to a gene: 4. This CDR3 region has 13 residues. Written as DNA, the CDR3 is TGTGCCAGCAGTTGGGACAGGGTGGGTGAGCAGTTCTTC. Translating gives CASSWDRVGEQFF.

The CDR3 loop reads CASSIEPGGTNTEAFF. DNA of the CDR3: TGTGCCAGTAGTATCGAGCCGGGGGGGACGAACACTGAAGCTTTCTTT. This chain connects TRBV19 to TRBJ1-1; possibly TRBD1 for D (5 bases). The V and J ends lost 3 bases and 1 base respectively, with 15 bases between them. CDR1 and CDR2 from the germline V gene are LNHDA and SQIVND (reference sequence). The CDR3 totals 16 residues. Together with reference TRBV19 and TRBJ1-1, the CDR3 gives the full variable domain: DGGITQSPKYLFRKEGQNVTLSCEQNLNHDAMYWYRQDPGQGLRLIYYSQIVNDFQKGDIAEGYSVSREKKESFPLTVTSAQKNPTAFYLCASSIEPGGTNTEAFFGQGTRLTVV.

The V and J genes are TRBV28 and TRBJ1-2; 7 nucleotides match TRBD1. Trimming cost V 5 bases and J 2 bases; bases outside gene matches: 8. Germline loops: CDR1 MDHEN, CDR2 SYDVKM. CDR3 length: 15 residues. Here the CDR3 reads CASSPIDRENYGYTF. CDR3 nucleotide sequence: TGTGCCAGCAGTCCTATTGACAGGGAGAACTATGGCTACACCTTC.

V is TRBV18 and J is TRBJ2-5; TRBD1 matches at 8 bases. The ends lost 3 bases at V and 7 bases at J; junction bases unmatched: 1. Germline-derived CDR1 and CDR2 are KGHSH and LQKENI. The CDR3 sequence is 12 residues long. In DNA form, the CDR3 reads TGTGCCAGCTCACCCGGGACAGGGACCCAGTACTTC. Translation gives CASSPGTGTQYF.